The 2 T cell receptor beta chains given below trace back to one sample, sequenced in a study of cytomegalovirus exposure and HLA in healthy donors. Use of 60 Vbeta and 13 Jbeta primers characterized the PCR. Assay: immunoSEQ multiplex PCR; the TCRdb copy retains only in-frame clones and omits some. The table lists over 150,000 clones, roughly 84% of them singletons. Material for sequencing was PBMCs. The receptors shown here come from a boy between 2 and 10 years old in good health and CMV-seronegative.

V usage is TRBV7-6 and J usage is TRBJ2-5; D uncertain. CDR3 length equals 15 residues. Germline CDR1 is SGHVS and CDR2 is FNYEAQ. Trimming took off 6 bases at V and 5 bases at J, with 19 bases between the two ends. The CDR3 DNA reads TGTGCCAGCAGACCCCGATGCCTCTACGTGGAGACCCAGTACTTC. Encoded protein: CASRPRCLYVETQYF. The full variable domain, its missing parts supplied by reference TRBV7-6 and TRBJ2-5, is GAGVSQSPRYKVTKRGQDVALRCDPISGHVSLYWYRQALGQGPEFLTYFNYEAQQDKSGLPNDRFSAERPEGSISTLTIQRTEQRDSAMYRCASRPRCLYVETQYFGPGTRLLVL.

The V call is TRBV6-1, the J call TRBJ2-3, with D maybe TRBD2 (5 bases). V was pared by 4 bases and J by 6 bases, with 23 bases between. Germline assignment: CDR1 MNHNS and CDR2 SASEGT. This CDR3 is 17 amino acids long. The CDR3 bases are TGTGCCAGCAGTGCCAACTTCGCGGGCGCTCTTATGGATACGCAGTATTTT. It yields the protein CASSANFAGALMDTQYF.